A selection of T cell receptor beta chains follows, all from one sample in a study of T cell repertoires in cytomegalovirus infection. TCRdb re-called the reads through MiXCR, storing one row per CDR3 protein. The top ten hold roughly 4.5% of the sample, which has over 300,000 distinct CDR3 sequences, roughly 9.5% seen once. The sequenced sample was PBMCs. All receptors derive from a human donor in good health (CMV status not recorded). Some clones in this sample may be carry-over from other donors' samples. Each CDR3 is given with its conserved first and last residue. Fields, in order: D gene, clone size, J gene, V gene, CDR3 DNA, CDR3 protein. A D gene is named only where the DNA matches it firmly. Clone size is shown for a subset of rows, as once, few, many or a class of expanded clone.

- - TRBJ2-1 TRBV7-2 TGTGCCAGCAGCTTAAATCTGCTGCGGGCCGGGCCCTACAATGAGCAGTTCTTC CASSLNLLRAGPYNEQFF
- many TRBJ2-7 TRBV12-3/TRBV12-4 TGTGCCAGCAGTCCCAATAGCCTTGCCTACGAGCAGTACTTC CASSPNSLAYEQYF
- few TRBJ2-5 TRBV12-3/TRBV12-4 TGTGCCAGCAGTTTATTGGGGGCCCGTGAAGACCCCCAGTACTTC CASSLLGAREDPQYF
- many TRBJ2-3 TRBV20-1 TGCAGTGCTAGAGAGCTGACAGATACGCAGTATTTT CSARELTDTQYF
- few TRBJ2-3 TRBV30 TGTGCCTGGAGTGTATCCGATACGCAGTATTTT CAWSVSDTQYF
- - TRBJ1-5 TRBV20-1 TGCAGTGCTACTTCCGGGGCCAATCAGCCCCAGCATTTT CSATSGANQPQHF
- - TRBJ1-3 TRBV11-2 TGTGCCAGCAGCCCCAGCAGGGGAGGTGCTGGAAACACCATATATTTT CASSPSRGGAGNTIYF
TRBD1 few TRBJ2-1 TRBV19 TGTGCCACCGGGGGCCGGGACAGGATCTACAATGAGCAGTTCTTC CATGGRDRIYNEQFF
- many TRBJ2-1 TRBV7-2 TGTGCCAGCAGCCCCGAGCCGAAGCCCTACAATGAGCAGTTCTTC CASSPEPKPYNEQFF
TRBD1 many TRBJ2-7 TRBV4-3 TGCGCCAGCAGCTCGCGACAGGGCAAGAGTAGTGAGCAGTACTTC CASSSRQGKSSEQYF
- many TRBJ1-1 TRBV6-2/TRBV6-3 TGTGCCAGCAGTTACTCGATGGTCACTGAAGCTTTCTTT CASSYSMVTEAFF
TRBD2 many TRBJ2-1 TRBV7-2 TGTGCCAGCAGCCGGGGTAGCGGGGGCCCTAGCTCCTACAATGAGCAGTTCTTC CASSRGSGGPSSYNEQFF
- - TRBJ2-1 TRBV7-9 TGTGCCAGCAGCTATAAAGGACAGAGCTCCTACAATGAGCAGTTCTTC CASSYKGQSSYNEQFF
- - TRBJ2-4 TRBV20-1 TGCAGTGCTACCAGGGGGGACCAAAACATTCAGTACTTC CSATRGDQNIQYF